The next 29 T cell receptor beta chains were all read from a single sample in a study of T cell responses to AZD1222 COVID-19 vaccine. TCRdb keeps only in-frame clones here, not all; method: immunoSEQ multiplex PCR. This sample has approximately 150,000 clones, with roughly nine tenths found just once. The source was peripheral blood, collected 28 days after the second AZD1222 dose. The receptors here all came from an adult who received the AZD1222 COVID-19 vaccine.

This clone occurred a few times. The J gene is TRBJ2-5, the V gene TRBV7-9; 8 bases map to TRBD1. The germline V gene encodes CDR1 SEHNR and CDR2 FQNEAQ (reference sequence). The CDR3 is 15 amino acids. V shed 5 bases and J 3 bases; nucleotides not matched to a gene: 8. The DNA for the CDR3 is TGTGCCAGCAGCCCCCGGGACAGGCTTAAAGAGACCCAGTACTTC. Translated, it gives CASSPRDRLKETQYF.

This clone appeared a few times. V is TRBV6-5 and J is TRBJ2-1; TRBD2 agrees at 10 bases. Germline CDR1 MNHEY, CDR2 SVGAGI. The CDR3 has 14 residues. Germline trimming cut 5 bases from V and 9 bases from J; bases unmatched to any gene: 7. CDR3 protein: CASSKREGLSEQFF. The CDR3 coding sequence is TGTGCCAGCAGTAAGCGGGAGGGCCTCAGTGAGCAGTTCTTC.

This clone was seen only a few times. The rearrangement links TRBV6-2 or TRBV6-3 to TRBJ1-2, with 10 bases that match TRBD1. CDR1 MNHEY and CDR2 SVGEGT come from the germline V gene. CDR3 length: 16 amino acids. V gave up 4 bases and J gave up 7 bases; unmatched junction bases: 12. Written as DNA, the CDR3 is TGTGCCAGCAGTTCCTTACCGGGACAGGGGCAGTTTGGCTACACCTTC. Its translation is CASSSLPGQGQFGYTF.

The CDR3 region has the DNA TGTGCCAGCAGTTACCCCCCCGCTGAAGCTTTCTTT. It is translated as CASSYPPAEAFF. This chain links TRBV6-2 or TRBV6-3 with TRBJ1-1; D uncertain. The germline V gene has CDR1 MNHEY and CDR2 SVGEGT. V was trimmed by 2 bases and J by 6 bases, leaving 7 bases between them. The CDR3 length is 12 residues.

The rearrangement joins TRBV12-3 or TRBV12-4 to TRBJ1-2; a weak D match, TRBD1 (6 bases). The CDR3 is 12 amino acids. Trimming left V 5 bases short and J 6 bases short, with 10 bases between. This CDR3 is CASSTGYDGYTF. The CDR3 DNA reads TGTGCCAGCAGTACAGGGTACGATGGCTACACCTTC.

This chain joins TRBV2 and TRBJ1-5, with 9 bases that match TRBD1. The length of the CDR3 is 14 residues. Germline V gene sequence: CDR1 SNHLY, CDR2 FYNNEI. V lost 8 bases and J lost 2; bases outside the gene matches: 4. The CDR3 nucleotides are TGTGCCAGCCTTCGGACAGGGGGCAATCAGCCCCAGCATTTT. Translated: CASLRTGGNQPQHF.

This sequence joins TRBV6-4 and TRBJ2-3; TRBD1 aligns across 11 bases. V lost 2 bases to trimming and J lost 3 bases; unmatched junction nucleotides: 7. CDR1 is MRHNA, CDR2 SNTAGT, per germline. The length of the CDR3 is 17 residues. DNA of the CDR3: TGTGCCAGCAGTGACGGGGTAGGACAGGGGGCAACAGATACGCAGTATTTT. Translated, it gives CASSDGVGQGATDTQYF.

The rearrangement links TRBV11-3 to TRBJ2-1; 8 nucleotides match TRBD2. The germline gives CDR1 SGHNT, CDR2 YENEEA. The CDR3 length is 14 residues. J was trimmed by 7 bases and V by 4 bases; bases with no gene match: 6. This CDR3 reads CASSSKTSANEQFF. The CDR3, as DNA: TGTGCCAGCAGCTCTAAGACTAGCGCGAATGAGCAGTTCTTC.

This rearrangement joins TRBV9 to TRBJ1-3, with D perhaps matching TRBD1 (5 bases). Deletions cut 0 bases from V and 7 bases from J, with 11 bases between. Germline values: CDR1 SGDLS, CDR2 YYNGEE. This CDR3 is built from 14 residues. The CDR3 loop is CASSVGVGANTIYF. In DNA form, the CDR3 reads TGTGCCAGCAGCGTAGGTGTAGGGGCGAACACCATATATTTT.

The rearrangement links TRBV6-1 to TRBJ2-1; D may match TRBD1 or TRBD2 (6 bases each). Trimming shortened V by 4 bases and J by 2 bases, and 21 bases separated the two germline ends. Germline V gene lookup returns CDR1 MNHNS and CDR2 SASEGT. This CDR3 contains 18 residues. In nucleotides, the CDR3 is TGTGCCAGCAGTGGGGGGGCAAGGCGAACCGCCGCCTACAATGAGCAGTTCTTC. It translates to CASSGGARRTAAYNEQFF.

The chain uses TRBV5-4 and TRBJ1-2; TRBD1 matches at 8 bases. Germline V gene lookup returns CDR1 SGHNT and CDR2 YYREEE (reference sequence). CDR3 length: 15 residues. V lost 4 bases, J lost 2 bases, and 7 bases stayed unmatched. The CDR3 nucleotides are TGTGCCAGCAGCCGAGGACAGGGATTCAACTATGGCTACACCTTC. It translates to CASSRGQGFNYGYTF. The whole variable domain, remainder taken from reference TRBV5-4 and TRBJ1-2, is ETGVTQSPTHLIKTRGQQVTLRCSSQSGHNTVSWYQQALGQGPQFIFQYYREEENGRGNFPPRFSGLQFPNYSSELNVNALELDDSALYLCASSRGQGFNYGYTFGSGTRLTVV.

The chain couples TRBV5-1 to TRBJ2-5; D might be TRBD2 (7 bases). Between the trimmed V and J ends, which lost 7 bases and 5 bases, there was a span of 18 bases. The CDR3 is made up of 14 amino acids. In germline, CDR1 is SGHRS, CDR2 YFSETQ. CDR3 bases: TGCGCCAGCGCCTGGGAGGGGGATCAGGAGACCCAGTACTTC. This sequence encodes CASAWEGDQETQYF.

This chain links TRBV18 with TRBJ2-7; a possible D gene is TRBD2 (5 bases). The V gene's germline CDR1 is KGHSH and CDR2 LQKENI. Trimming left V 0 bases short and J 7 bases short, with 16 bases between. This CDR3 has 15 amino acids. This chain's CDR3 is CASSPPSSRGGEQYF. The CDR3 DNA is TGTGCCAGCTCACCACCTTCCTCGCGAGGAGGAGAGCAGTACTTC.

The chain links TRBV24-1 to TRBJ2-1; unclear D gene. The CDR3 has 16 residues. With 0 bases removed from V and 5 bases from J, the gap between germline ends came to 13 bases. CDR1 and CDR2 (germline): KGHDR, SFDVKD. The CDR3 DNA is TGTGCCACCAGTGATTTGTCGGGTAAGGCTCACAATGAGCAGTTCTTC. Translation: CATSDLSGKAHNEQFF.

The table lists this clone with a count of one. The CDR3 region has the DNA TGTGCCAGCAGTGAGAATGGGGACACTGAAGCTTTCTTT. Translating it yields CASSENGDTEAFF. The V call is TRBV2, the J call TRBJ1-1, with D unresolved. CDR3 length: 13 amino acids. V dropped 3 bases and J dropped 3 bases, with 8 bases sitting between them. The germline CDR1 and CDR2 sequences are SNHLY and FYNNEI.

The genes are TRBV27 and TRBJ2-2, with TRBD1 identical over 9 bases. CDR1 and CDR2 (germline): MNHEY, SMNVEV (reference sequence). This CDR3 is 14 amino acids long. Losses at the gene ends were 6 bases for V and 3 bases for J; bases not matched to a gene: 2. The DNA for the CDR3 is TGTGCCAGCAGGCGGACAGGGGACACCGGGGAGCTGTTTTTT. Translated: CASRRTGDTGELFF.

CDR3 region: CASSSIRGAHYGYTF. The DNA for the CDR3 is TGTGCCAGCAGCTCAATAAGGGGCGCGCACTATGGCTACACCTTC. V usage is TRBV2 and J usage is TRBJ1-2; TRBD1 is a possible D gene (5 bases). This CDR3 has 15 residues. V was clipped by 6 bases and J by 3 bases, with 17 bases between them. Germline V gene sequence: CDR1 SNHLY, CDR2 FYNNEI.

Points on this clone: At one boundary the junction diverges from the germline segment, which might be a read error. The chain couples TRBV5-1 to TRBJ1-1, with D unclear. Germline CDR1 is SGHRS and CDR2 is YFSETQ. The CDR3 loop spans 11 amino acids. In DNA form, the CDR3 reads TGCGCCAGCAACTTGGAGGGCGAAGCTTTCTTT. Amino acids: CASNLEGEAFF.

The CDR3 nucleotides read TGTGCCAGCAGTTCCGCAGGGTCTAACTATGGCTACACCTTC. The encoded protein is CASSSAGSNYGYTF. The chain has TRBV28 and TRBJ1-2, with D possibly being TRBD1 (5 bases). The CDR3 has 14 amino acids. V lost 4 bases and J lost 0, with 9 bases in between. Germline loops: CDR1 MDHEN, CDR2 SYDVKM.

The chain has TRBV7-2 and TRBJ2-1; TRBD2 agrees at 9 bases. J was trimmed by 2 bases and V by 4 bases; bases with no gene match: 6. The length of the CDR3 is 16 residues. CDR1 and CDR2 from the germline V gene are SGHTA and FQGNSA. CDR3 nucleotides: TGTGCCAGCAGCTCTCCCCCTAGCGGGGCCTACAATGAGCAGTTCTTC. Translating gives CASSSPPSGAYNEQFF.

The gene calls are TRBV6-4 and TRBJ1-3; no clear D. Trimming left V 10 bases short and J 0 bases short, with 16 bases between. CDR1 and CDR2 from the germline V gene are MRHNA and SNTAGT. The CDR3 covers 15 residues. Here the CDR3 reads CATTLDMLSGNTIYF. CDR3 in DNA: TGTGCCACCACTTTAGACATGCTCTCTGGAAACACCATATATTTT.

In its sample, this clone was seen once. The CDR3 region is CASSPGQNTEAFF. CDR3 nucleotides: TGTGCCAGCAGCCCGGGACAGAACACTGAAGCTTTCTTT. The rearrangement links TRBV9 to TRBJ1-1; perhaps TRBD1 as D (6 bases). The CDR3 extends over 13 amino acids. Germline CDR1 and CDR2: SGDLS and YYNGEE. Trimming cost V 4 bases and J 1 base, with 8 bases left between them.

V gene TRBV4-2 combines with J gene TRBJ1-2; 7 nucleotides align to TRBD1. Germline V gene sequence: CDR1 LGHNA, CDR2 YNFKEQ. Trimming cost V 0 bases and J 3 bases; bases outside gene matches: 4. The CDR3 totals 15 residues. The CDR3 loop is CASSQDLGQDYGYTF. As DNA, the CDR3 is TGTGCCAGCAGCCAAGATCTAGGACAGGACTATGGCTACACCTTC.

The rearrangement links TRBV28 to TRBJ2-7; D gene ambiguous. V was shortened by 7 bases and J by 9 bases, with 16 bases between the two germline ends. The CDR3 is made up of 12 amino acids. Germline assignment: CDR1 MDHEN and CDR2 SYDVKM. DNA for the CDR3: TGTGCCAGCACCGGAGAATTCTGGGGGCAGTACTTC. Encoded protein: CASTGEFWGQYF.

The chain links TRBV5-6 to TRBJ1-3; D unclear. CDR1 SGHDT and CDR2 YYEEEE come from the germline V gene. Trimming removed 2 bases at V and 1 base at J, with 7 bases between. The CDR3 sequence is 14 residues long. Written as DNA, the CDR3 is TGTGCCAGCAGCTTCAGATATTCTGGAAACACCATATATTTT. Translated: CASSFRYSGNTIYF.

The sample holds one count of this clone. The V gene is TRBV14, the J gene TRBJ1-3; D is possibly TRBD1 (6 bases). CDR3 length equals 16 residues. Germline lookup yields CDR1 SGHDN and CDR2 FVKESK. Trimming took 4 bases from V and 0 from J, leaving 13 bases between them. The CDR3 sequence is CASSPLGQYSGNTIYF. The CDR3 DNA follows: TGTGCCAGCAGCCCCCTAGGACAGTACTCTGGAAACACCATATATTTT.

This clone appeared once. A junction boundary mismatches the germline segment, possibly from a read error. The chain combines TRBV4-1 with TRBJ2-3; tentatively, D is TRBD2 (6 bases). CDR1 and CDR2 from the germline V gene are MGHRA and YSYEKL. This CDR3 has 14 amino acids. CDR3 residues: CASRQGDSTDTQYF. The CDR3 nucleotides read TGCGCCAGCAGACAAGGGGACTCCACAGATACGCAGTATTTT.

The chain combines TRBV27 with TRBJ1-1; possibly TRBD1 for D (6 bases). The ends were cut back, 2 bases at V and 7 bases at J, with 17 bases in the middle. Germline CDR1 and CDR2: MNHEY and SMNVEV (reference sequence). The CDR3 is made up of 15 amino acids. The CDR3 DNA is TGTGCCAGCAGTTTAATGTCAGGGGCCGGTGGTGAAGCTTTCTTT. The encoded protein is CASSLMSGAGGEAFF.

The chain joins TRBV7-3 to TRBJ1-3, with D maybe TRBD1 (6 bases). CDR1 and CDR2 (germline): SGHTA, FQGTGA. Trimming stripped 5 bases from V and 1 base from J, with 9 bases between. The CDR3 has 14 residues. The CDR3 reads CASSPQGSGNTIYF. The CDR3 coding sequence is TGTGCCAGCAGCCCGCAGGGGTCTGGAAACACCATATATTTT.